The 12 T cell receptor beta chains below were found in one sample sequenced in a study of blood T cell repertoires in COVID-19. The method was immunoSEQ multiplex PCR; TCRdb's version includes in-frame clones alone and lacks a portion of them. This table holds some 95,000 clones, 80% to 95% found once. Sequencing was carried out using peripheral blood. These receptors were obtained from a human donor with active COVID-19. The donor label of this sample is uncertain.

The chain has TRBV5-1 and TRBJ2-3; 7 bases line up with TRBD1. Germline CDR1 SGHRS, CDR2 YFSETQ. The CDR3 spans 15 residues. Trimming at V came to 2 bases and at J to 4 bases, leaving 7 bases not matched to a gene. The chain's CDR3 is CASSFLTGESDTQYF. CDR3 sequence (DNA): TGCGCCAGCAGCTTTTTAACAGGGGAGTCAGATACGCAGTATTTT.

V is TRBV4-3 and J is TRBJ2-7, with a tentative D call TRBD2 (6 bases). V was shortened by 9 bases and J by 0 bases, with 18 bases between the two germline ends. Germline CDR1 is LGHNA and CDR2 is YSLEER. CDR3 length: 15 residues. This chain's CDR3 is CARDRGASVSYEQYF. Written as DNA, the CDR3 is TGCGCCAGGGATAGAGGGGCTAGCGTCTCCTACGAGCAGTACTTC.

This chain joins TRBV24-1 and TRBJ2-2; 16 nucleotides align to TRBD2. Losses at the gene ends were 4 bases for V and 6 bases for J; bases not matched to a gene: 16. Looked up from germline, CDR1 is KGHDR and CDR2 is SFDVKD. This CDR3 has 21 residues. The CDR3 reads CATSELETSGLAGGPPGELFF. The CDR3 DNA reads TGTGCCACCAGTGAACTGGAAACGTCGGGACTAGCGGGGGGGCCCCCCGGGGAGCTGTTTTTT.

This chain uses TRBV19 with TRBJ1-3, with D possibly TRBD1 on 5 matching bases. This CDR3 is built from 16 residues. Germline CDR1 LNHDA, CDR2 SQIVND (reference sequence). With 7 bases removed from V and 2 bases from J, the gap between germline ends came to 18 bases. The CDR3 reads CASNPGRGVTGNTIYF. The CDR3 coding sequence is TGTGCCAGTAACCCGGGGCGCGGGGTGACTGGAAACACCATATATTTT.

V and J are TRBV27 and TRBJ1-6; TRBD1 is a possible D gene (6 bases). The V gene lost 3 bases and the J gene lost 10 bases, with 19 bases spanning the gap. CDR3 length equals 16 residues. CDR1 is MNHEY, CDR2 SMNVEV, per germline (reference sequence). CDR3 nucleotides: TGTGCCAGCAGTTTCCCCCTCTACAGGGTTCGGTCACCCCTCCACTTT. As protein: CASSFPLYRVRSPLHF.

The CDR3 DNA follows: TGTGCCAGCAGCCCTACTAGCGGGGCGACCTACGAGCAGTACTTC. Amino acid sequence: CASSPTSGATYEQYF. V is TRBV7-2 and J is TRBJ2-7; 10 nucleotides agree with TRBD2. The CDR3 contains 15 residues. The junction had 6 bases not matched to a gene; V was cut back by 5 bases and J by 2 bases. CDR1 and CDR2 from the germline V gene are SGHTA and FQGNSA.

J is TRBJ1-3 and V is TRBV5-1; D might be TRBD1 (5 bases). Trimming took 4 bases from V and 0 from J, leaving 17 bases between them. The CDR3 is made up of 17 amino acids. CDR1 is SGHRS and CDR2 is YFSETQ in the germline V gene. CDR3 region: CASSPNPNRSSGNTIYF. As DNA, the CDR3 is TGCGCCAGCAGCCCTAACCCAAACAGGAGCTCTGGAAACACCATATATTTT. The full variable domain, with the rest looked up from reference TRBV5-1 and TRBJ1-3, is KAGVTQTPRYLIKTRGQQVTLSCSPISGHRSVSWYQQTPGQGLQFLFEYFSETQRNKGNFPGRFSGRQFSNSRSEMNVSTLELGDSALYLCASSPNPNRSSGNTIYFGEGSWLTVV.

In regard to this clone: One junction end does not reproduce the germline sequence, and a read error may be involved. The V gene is TRBV7-2, the J gene TRBJ2-3, with TRBD2 identical over 11 bases. Germline V gene lookup returns CDR1 SGHTA and CDR2 FQGNSA. The CDR3 has 15 residues. The CDR3 is CASSIAGGRGDTQYF. In DNA form, the CDR3 reads TGTGCCAGCAGCATAGCGGGGGGGCGGGGAGATACGCAGTATTTT.

This chain uses TRBV7-8 with TRBJ2-2, with TRBD2 matching 13 bases. The CDR3 is made up of 18 amino acids. Trimming took 6 bases from V and 3 from J; bases not matched to a gene: 10. From germline, CDR1 is SGHVS and CDR2 FQNEAQ. The CDR3 sequence: CASRPGLAGERDTGELFF. The CDR3 coding sequence is TGTGCCAGCAGACCCGGACTAGCGGGGGAGAGGGACACCGGGGAGCTGTTTTTT.

The chain is built from TRBV18 and TRBJ1-4, with 8 positions matching TRBD1. The CDR3 length is 15 residues. Germline assignment: CDR1 KGHSH and CDR2 LQKENI. V lost 1 base, J lost 7 bases, and 5 bases stayed unmatched. The CDR3 region has the DNA TGTGCCAGCTCACCACGAGGACAGGGCGGTGAAAAACTGTTTTTT. This encodes CASSPRGQGGEKLFF.

This clone was observed a single time. The rearrangement joins TRBV2 to TRBJ2-7; weak D call: TRBD2 (7 bases). The V and J ends lost 4 bases and 4 bases respectively, with 14 bases between them. In germline, CDR1 is SNHLY, CDR2 FYNNEI. CDR3 length: 14 amino acids. The CDR3 sequence is CASSGEGGGYEQYF. CDR3 bases: TGTGCCAGCAGTGGGGAGGGGGGGGGATACGAGCAGTACTTC.

The genes are TRBV6-2 or TRBV6-3 and TRBJ2-2; 15 nucleotides line up with TRBD2. J gave up 6 bases and V 7 bases, and 18 bases lay outside the gene matches. The CDR3 totals 20 residues. Germline CDR1 is MNHEY and CDR2 is SVGEGT. CDR3 coding DNA: TGTGCCAGCACCCCTCCACTGGGACTAGCGGGGGGTAAAACAGCCGGGGAGCTGTTTTTT. This translates into CASTPPLGLAGGKTAGELFF.